This T cell receptor (beta chain) was profiled in a study of molecular identifiers for immune sequencing clone quantification. Looking at the study overall: Five aliquots were made in replicates from the RNA of roughly 21,000 or 96,000 naive CD8 cells, and four were sequenced.

One entry per CDR3 protein, called by TCRdb with MiXCR from the PCR reads. The sample carries about 640,000 distinct CDR3 sequences, just under 20% recorded once. The CDR3 totals 15 residues. Germline values: CDR1 SEHNR, CDR2 FQNEAQ (reference sequence). Trimming removed 6 bases from V and 5 bases from J; junction bases left unmatched: 8. This clonotype showed up many times. The receptor comes from a human donor in good health. Some libraries in this study had Jurkat cell RNA spiked in. Input material: naive CD8+ T cells from blood, with Jurkat cell RNA spiked in. Subset meaning: FACS-sorted CD8+CD4-CCR7+CD45RA+ naive T cells. This rearrangement joins TRBV7-9 to TRBJ2-2; 8 bases align to TRBD1. The CDR3 spells CASRSGTGRTGELFF. Written as DNA, the CDR3 is TGTGCCAGCAGATCCGGGACAGGCCGGACCGGGGAGCTGTTTTTT.